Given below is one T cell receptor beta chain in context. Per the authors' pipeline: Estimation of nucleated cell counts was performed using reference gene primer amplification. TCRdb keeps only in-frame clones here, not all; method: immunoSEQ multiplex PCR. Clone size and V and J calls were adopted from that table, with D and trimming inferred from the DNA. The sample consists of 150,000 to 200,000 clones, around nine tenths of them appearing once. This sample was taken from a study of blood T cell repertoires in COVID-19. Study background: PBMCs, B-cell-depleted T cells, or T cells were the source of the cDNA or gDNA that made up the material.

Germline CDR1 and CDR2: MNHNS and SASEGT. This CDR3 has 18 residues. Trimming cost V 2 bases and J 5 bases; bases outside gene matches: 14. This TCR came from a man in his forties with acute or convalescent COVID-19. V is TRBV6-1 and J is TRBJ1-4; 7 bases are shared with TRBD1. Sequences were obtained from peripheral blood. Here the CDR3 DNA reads TGTGCCAGCAGTGAACGGCTTCTCGTGGGACAGCGCAATGAAAAACTGTTTTTT. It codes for CASSERLLVGQRNEKLFF.